The rows below give T cell receptor beta chains drawn from one sample of a study of beta chain features in type 1 diabetes. Generated by immunoSEQ multiplex PCR, the TCRdb table keeps only in-frame clones and is missing some. The table lists about 250,000 clones, over 12% of them singletons. Material for sequencing was naive CD4+ T cells from blood. The receptors were sampled from a woman aged 35 to 49 in good health. Each CDR3 is given without its conserved first and last residue.

>TRBJ2-3|TRBV29-1
SVDPVGGPGDTQY
>TRBJ2-7|TRBV5-5
ASSWVGGSDEQY
>TRBJ2-7|TRBV9
ASSVGGRGEQY
>TRBJ2-3|TRBV5-4
ASSFPSTDTQY
>TRBJ2-7|TRBV18
ASGSAGAYEQY
>TRBJ1-1|TRBV25-1
ASSADPGGLAEAF
>TRBJ1-2|TRBV4-1
ASSHTDRDYKALT
>TRBJ2-7|TRBV14
ASSSTGFGEQY
>TRBJ1-1|TRBV7-2
ASSLAYSLWNTEAF
>TRBJ1-1|TRBV7-9
ASSLAPGEAEAF
>TRBJ1-2|TRBV5-4
ASSLTTDNYGYT
>TRBJ2-3|TRBV5-4
ASSWRGARTDTQY
>TRBJ2-3|TRBV5-6
ASSSATGTSQY
>TRBJ2-3|TRBV10-3
AISEGLGTDTQY
>TRBJ2-1|TRBV5-1
ASSLAQGAAGPYNEQF
>TRBJ2-7|TRBV18
ASSPMGARDEQY
>TRBJ1-1|TRBV13
ASSRGTGGKNTEAF
>TRBJ2-7|TRBV14
ASSFTEGAEQY
>TRBJ2-5|TRBV7-9
ASSLGGQALQETQY
>TRBJ2-5|TRBV9
ASSLGLGGGEQY
>TRBJ2-5|TRBV2
ASSGTGPLVETQY
>TRBJ2-7|TRBV27
ASSRTGSYEQY
>TRBJ2-6|TRBV7-8
ASRRDRVSGANVLT
>TRBJ2-3|TRBV4-1
ASSQSPRSSGGTDTQY
>TRBJ2-3|TRBV5-6
ASKYPGQGVADTQY
>TRBJ1-4|TRBV25-1
ASSPTKGANEKLF